Presented here are 18 T cell receptor beta chains from one specimen sequenced in a study of T cells in Graves' hyperthyroidism and ophthalmopathy. Amplification of TCR beta CDR3 regions used RNA as the template. First-round RT-PCR of the TCR CDR3 relied on the HTBI primer set. MiXCR, run by TCRdb on the multiplex PCR reads, gives a single entry per CDR3 protein. The repertoire consists of 360,000 or so distinct CDR3 sequences, with about a sixth occurring once and the leading ten covering about 14%. The material sequenced was blood. The receptors shown here come from a woman between 40 and 50 years old with Graves' ophthalmopathy.

There are many counts of this clonotype. V and J are TRBV19 and TRBJ1-1, with a tentative D call TRBD1 (5 bases). Germline V gene lookup returns CDR1 LNHDA and CDR2 SQIVND (reference sequence). The CDR3 length is 14 residues. Deletions cut 7 bases from V and 0 bases from J, with 12 bases between. CDR3 in DNA: TGTGCCAGTATGAACAGGCGAATGAACACTGAAGCTTTCTTT. Translation gives CASMNRRMNTEAFF.

V is TRBV11-1 and J is TRBJ1-1; no clear D. V lost 0 bases to trimming and J lost 7 bases, with 12 bases between them. This CDR3 contains 14 residues. Per germline, CDR1 SGHAT and CDR2 FQDESV (reference sequence). CDR3 protein: CASSLALAAGEAFF. The CDR3 nucleotides are TGTGCCAGCAGCTTAGCGCTAGCGGCGGGTGAAGCTTTCTTT. Drawing the rest from reference TRBV11-1 and TRBJ1-1, the complete variable domain is EAEVAQSPRYKITEKSQAVAFWCDPISGHATLYWYRQILGQGPELLVQFQDESVVDDSQLPKDRFSAERLKGVDSTLKIQPAELGDSAMYLCASSLALAAGEAFFGQGTRLTVV.

This clonotype was detected many times. This chain connects TRBV7-9 to TRBJ1-1, with 9 bases fitting TRBD1. CDR1 SEHNR and CDR2 FQNEAQ come from the germline V gene (reference sequence). This CDR3 has 15 amino acids. V trimming: 5 bases; J trimming: 4 bases; junction bases outside the gene matches: 8. Here the CDR3 reads CASSTGQGLSTEAFF. CDR3 coding DNA: TGTGCCAGCAGCACGGGACAGGGTTTGAGCACTGAAGCTTTCTTT.

This chain connects TRBV6-1 to TRBJ2-7, with TRBD2 identical over 8 bases. Trimming removed 5 bases from V and 2 bases from J; junction bases left unmatched: 5. The CDR3 is 14 residues long. The germline V gene has CDR1 MNHNS and CDR2 SASEGT. CDR3 loop: CASSPGGDPYEQYF. CDR3 DNA: TGTGCCAGCAGTCCCGGGGGGGATCCCTACGAGCAGTACTTC.

Ten or more counts support this clonotype. This rearrangement joins TRBV30 to TRBJ1-1; D not resolved. Trimming removed 2 bases at V and 7 bases at J, with 11 bases between. Germline-derived CDR1 and CDR2 are GTSNPN and SVGIG (reference sequence). The CDR3 is 12 amino acids. The CDR3 DNA reads as TGTGCCTGGAGTAACCGGTTCGATGAAGCTTTCTTT. Its protein is CAWSNRFDEAFF. The full variable domain, its missing parts supplied by reference TRBV30 and TRBJ1-1, is SQTIHQWPATLVQPVGSPLSLECTVEGTSNPNLYWYRQAAGRGLQLLFYSVGIGQISSEVPQNLSASRPQDRQFILSSKKLLLSDSGFYLCAWSNRFDEAFFGQGTRLTVV.

This clonotype was detected ten times or more. The genes are TRBV7-2 and TRBJ2-1, with 8 nucleotides matching TRBD2. The germline CDR1 and CDR2 sequences are SGHTA and FQGNSA. There are 15 residues in the CDR3. J gave up 0 bases and V 8 bases, and 6 bases lay outside the gene matches. The CDR3 bases are TGTGCCAGCGGGGTAGCGGGGAGCTCCTACAATGAGCAGTTCTTC. Translating it yields CASGVAGSSYNEQFF.

As concerns this clonotype: A much more abundant neighbour one base away suggests this may be a read error. The chain has TRBV14 and TRBJ2-7; 7 positions match TRBD2. Per the germline V gene, CDR1 is SGHDN and CDR2 is FVKESK. The CDR3 totals 14 residues. V was pared by 3 bases and J by 9 bases, with 11 bases of the junction left unmatched. CDR3 region: CASSHRGESGGQYF. In nucleotides, the CDR3 is TGTGCCAGCAGCCACCGGGGGGAATCGGGAGGGCAGTACTTC.

The chain links TRBV6-4 to TRBJ1-6; TRBD1 agrees at 12 bases. J lost 10 bases, V lost 2 bases, and 0 bases had no gene match. The CDR3 contains 14 residues. From germline, CDR1 is MRHNA and CDR2 SNTAGT. CDR3 in DNA: TGTGCCAGCAGTGACGGGACAGGGGGCTCACCCCTCCACTTT. Residues: CASSDGTGGSPLHF.

This clonotype has at least ten counts. This chain joins TRBV30 and TRBJ1-1; D is uncertain. Per germline, CDR1 GTSNPN and CDR2 SVGIG (reference sequence). V lost 6 bases and J lost 0, with 8 bases in between. This CDR3 is 12 amino acids long. The CDR3 DNA sequence: TGTGCCTGCACAAACATGAACACTGAAGCTTTCTTT. Amino acids: CACTNMNTEAFF. Full variable domain (outside the CDR3, taken from reference TRBV30 and TRBJ1-1): SQTIHQWPATLVQPVGSPLSLECTVEGTSNPNLYWYRQAAGRGLQLLFYSVGIGQISSEVPQNLSASRPQDRQFILSSKKLLLSDSGFYLCACTNMNTEAFFGQGTRLTVV.

This clonotype was recorded many times. The chain uses TRBV7-9 and TRBJ1-1, with no clear D. CDR3 length: 14 residues. The V gene lost 5 bases and the J gene lost 11 bases, with 21 bases spanning the gap. CDR1 and CDR2 (germline): SEHNR, FQNEAQ (reference sequence). The CDR3 DNA sequence: TGTGCCAGCAGCCACGGTTCCGACTCGTCGCCGGCTTTCTTT. Translating it yields CASSHGSDSSPAFF.

This clonotype was seen many times. This chain links TRBV7-9 with TRBJ2-3; possible D gene TRBD2, 6 bases. The V end was cut by 3 bases, the J end by 5 bases, with 12 bases between. This CDR3 comprises 14 residues. CDR1 is SEHNR and CDR2 is FQNEAQ in the germline V gene (reference sequence). CDR3 bases: TGTGCCAGCAGCTTTGGGTTGGGGGGAGATACGCAGTATTTT. Residues: CASSFGLGGDTQYF.

This clonotype was found many times. One end of the junction varies from germline; a read error may be responsible. The rearrangement joins TRBV2 to TRBJ1-2; D remains ambiguous. CDR3 length equals 12 residues. Germline CDR1 reads SNHLY; CDR2 reads FYNNEI. CDR3 protein: CASIEGGYGYTF. The CDR3, as DNA: TGTGCCAGCATTGAAGGAGGGTATGGCTACACCTTC.

This clonotype was observed many times. The rearrangement links TRBV20-1 to TRBJ2-7, with TRBD1 as a possible D gene (5 bases). Trimming removed 6 bases at V and 5 bases at J, with 11 bases between. The CDR3 is 11 amino acids. Germline values: CDR1 DFQATT, CDR2 SNEGSKA (reference sequence). The CDR3 here is CSAHLGDEQYF. The CDR3 DNA sequence: TGCAGTGCCCACCTAGGGGACGAGCAGTACTTC.

There are many counts of this clonotype. The V and J genes are TRBV6-5 and TRBJ2-1, with 9 bases identical to TRBD1. The CDR3 consists of 15 residues. Germline V gene sequence: CDR1 MNHEY, CDR2 SVGAGI. J lost 8 bases, V lost 4 bases, and 9 bases had no gene match. The CDR3, as DNA: TGTGCCAGCAGTTCACCGGGACAGGGTAGGGATGAGCAGTTCTTC. Translated: CASSSPGQGRDEQFF.

The chain has TRBV7-9 and TRBJ1-5, with D unclear. Trimming removed 1 base at V and 4 bases at J, with 5 bases between. Looked up from germline, CDR1 is SEHNR and CDR2 is FQNEAQ (reference sequence). The CDR3 contains 13 residues. The CDR3, as DNA: TGTGCCAGCAGCTTAGATGAAAATCAGCCCCAGCATTTT. Its protein is CASSLDENQPQHF.

This clonotype was seen many times. The chain carries TRBV12-3 or TRBV12-4 and TRBJ2-7; 10 positions match TRBD2. The CDR3 extends over 18 amino acids. Unmatched junction bases numbered 11, after V lost 3 bases and J lost 0 bases. The CDR3 sequence is CASSFELAGVVDSYEQYF. The CDR3 nucleotides read TGTGCCAGCAGTTTTGAGCTAGCGGGAGTAGTTGACTCCTACGAGCAGTACTTC.

This clonotype showed up many times. Being one base from a much bigger clone, this may be a read error. The conserved closing phenylalanine or tryptophan is absent in this CDR3, likely reflecting a read error. The V gene is TRBV24-1, the J gene TRBJ2-5, with D unclear. The V end lost 2 bases, the J end lost 3 bases, and 6 bases lay between the germline ends. Per the germline V gene, CDR1 is KGHDR and CDR2 is SFDVKD. The length of the CDR3 is 13 residues. The CDR3 region has the DNA TGTGCCACCAGTGATTCCCCAGAAGAGACCCAGTACCTC. This gives the protein CATSDSPEETQYL.

This chain joins TRBV6-1 and TRBJ2-5; 10 nucleotides agree with TRBD2. Germline V gives CDR1 MNHNS, CDR2 SASEGT. V trimming: 3 bases; J trimming: 0 bases; junction bases outside the gene matches: 7. The CDR3 contains 17 residues. CDR3 bases: TGTGCCAGCAGTGACCCCTTTAGCGGGGGGAACCAAGAGACCCAGTACTTC. Protein sequence: CASSDPFSGGNQETQYF.